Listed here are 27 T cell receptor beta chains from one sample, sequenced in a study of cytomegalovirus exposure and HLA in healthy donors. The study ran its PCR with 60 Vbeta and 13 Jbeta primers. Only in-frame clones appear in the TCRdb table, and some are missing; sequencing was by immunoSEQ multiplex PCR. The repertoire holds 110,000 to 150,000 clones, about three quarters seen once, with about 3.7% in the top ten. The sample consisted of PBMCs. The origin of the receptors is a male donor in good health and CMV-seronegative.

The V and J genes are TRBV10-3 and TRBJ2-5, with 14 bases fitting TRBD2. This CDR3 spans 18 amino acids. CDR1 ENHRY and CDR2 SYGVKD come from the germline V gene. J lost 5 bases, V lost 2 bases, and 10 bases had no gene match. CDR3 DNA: TGTGCCATCAGTGAGGGAAAGACTAGCGGGGGGGCAGGTGAGACCCAGTACTTC. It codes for CAISEGKTSGGAGETQYF.

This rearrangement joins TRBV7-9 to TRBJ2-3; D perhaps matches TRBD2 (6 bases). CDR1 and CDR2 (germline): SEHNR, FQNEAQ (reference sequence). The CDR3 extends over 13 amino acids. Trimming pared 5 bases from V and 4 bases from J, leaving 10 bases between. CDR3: CASSPGTADTQYF. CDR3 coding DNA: TGTGCCAGCAGCCCGGGGACTGCAGATACGCAGTATTTT.

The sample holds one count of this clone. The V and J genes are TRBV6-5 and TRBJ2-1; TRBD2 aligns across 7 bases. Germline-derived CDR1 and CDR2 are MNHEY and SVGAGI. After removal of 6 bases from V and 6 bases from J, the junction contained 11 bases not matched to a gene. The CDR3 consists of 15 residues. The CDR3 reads CASSLGASGFNEQFF. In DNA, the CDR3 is TGTGCCAGCAGCCTCGGGGCTAGCGGTTTCAATGAGCAGTTCTTC.

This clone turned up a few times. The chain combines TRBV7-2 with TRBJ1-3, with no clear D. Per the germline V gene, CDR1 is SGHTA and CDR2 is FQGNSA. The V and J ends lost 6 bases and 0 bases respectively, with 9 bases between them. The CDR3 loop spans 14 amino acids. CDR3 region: CASRRQSSGNTIYF. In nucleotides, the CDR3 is TGTGCCAGCAGGAGGCAGAGCTCTGGAAACACCATATATTTT.

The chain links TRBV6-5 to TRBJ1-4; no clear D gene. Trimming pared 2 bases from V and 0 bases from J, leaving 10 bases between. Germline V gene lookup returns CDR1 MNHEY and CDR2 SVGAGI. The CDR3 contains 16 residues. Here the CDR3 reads CASSYRFLATNEKLFF. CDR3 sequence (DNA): TGTGCCAGCAGTTACAGATTTTTAGCAACTAATGAAAAACTGTTTTTT.

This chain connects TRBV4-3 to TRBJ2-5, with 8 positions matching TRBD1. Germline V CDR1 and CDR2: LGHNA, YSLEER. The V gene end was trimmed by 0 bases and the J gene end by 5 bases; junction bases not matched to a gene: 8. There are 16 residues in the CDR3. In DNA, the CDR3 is TGCGCCAGCAGCCAAGATTCGACAGGGGTATGGGAGACCCAGTACTTC. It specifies CASSQDSTGVWETQYF.

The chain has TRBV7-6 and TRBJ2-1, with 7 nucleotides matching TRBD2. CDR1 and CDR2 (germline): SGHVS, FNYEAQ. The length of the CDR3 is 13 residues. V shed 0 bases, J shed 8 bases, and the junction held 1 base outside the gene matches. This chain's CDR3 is CASSLAGGYEQFF. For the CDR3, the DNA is TGTGCCAGCAGCTTAGCGGGGGGGTATGAGCAGTTCTTC.

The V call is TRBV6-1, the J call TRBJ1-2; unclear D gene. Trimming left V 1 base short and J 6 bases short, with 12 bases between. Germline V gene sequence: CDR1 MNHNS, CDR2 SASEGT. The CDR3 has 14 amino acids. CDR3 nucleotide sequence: TGTGCCAGCAGTGAAGTTGGAGGGAGGAATGGCTACACCTTC. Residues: CASSEVGGRNGYTF.

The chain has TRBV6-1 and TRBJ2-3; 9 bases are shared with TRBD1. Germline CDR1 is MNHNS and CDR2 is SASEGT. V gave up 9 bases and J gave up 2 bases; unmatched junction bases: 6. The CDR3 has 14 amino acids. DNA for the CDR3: TGTGCCAGTGACCGGACAGGGGACACAGATACGCAGTATTTT. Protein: CASDRTGDTDTQYF.

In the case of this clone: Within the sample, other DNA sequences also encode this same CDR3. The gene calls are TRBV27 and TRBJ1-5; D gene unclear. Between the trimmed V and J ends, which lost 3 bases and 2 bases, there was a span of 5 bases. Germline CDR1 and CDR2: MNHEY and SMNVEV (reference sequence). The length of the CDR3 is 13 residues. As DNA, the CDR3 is TGTGCCAGCAGTTTCACGGGCAATCAGCCCCAGCATTTT. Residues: CASSFTGNQPQHF.

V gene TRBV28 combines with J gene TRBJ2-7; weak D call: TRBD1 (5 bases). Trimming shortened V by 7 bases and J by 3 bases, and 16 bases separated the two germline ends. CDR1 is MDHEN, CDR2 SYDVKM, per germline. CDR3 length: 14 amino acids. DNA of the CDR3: TGTGCCAGCATGGAAGGGGCCGGGCGCTACGAGCAGTACTTC. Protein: CASMEGAGRYEQYF.

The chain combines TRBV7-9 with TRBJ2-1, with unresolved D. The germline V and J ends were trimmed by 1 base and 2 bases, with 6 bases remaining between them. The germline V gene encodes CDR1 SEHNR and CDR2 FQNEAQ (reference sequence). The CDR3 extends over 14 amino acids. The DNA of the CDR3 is TGTGCCAGCAGCTTAGGGTCAGCCTACAATGAGCAGTTCTTC. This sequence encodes CASSLGSAYNEQFF. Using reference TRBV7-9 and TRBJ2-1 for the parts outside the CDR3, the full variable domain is DTGVSQNPRHKITKRGQNVTFRCDPISEHNRLYWYRQTLGQGPEFLTYFQNEAQLEKSRLLSDRFSAERPKGSFSTLEIQRTEQGDSAMYLCASSLGSAYNEQFFGPGTRLTVL.

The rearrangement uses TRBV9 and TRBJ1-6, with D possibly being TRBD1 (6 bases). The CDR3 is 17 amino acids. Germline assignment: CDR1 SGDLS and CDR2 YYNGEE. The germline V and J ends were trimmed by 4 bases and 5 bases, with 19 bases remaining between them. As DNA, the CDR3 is TGTGCCAGCAGCCTAGGGGGAACCAGACAGCATAATTCACCCCTCCACTTT. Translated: CASSLGGTRQHNSPLHF.

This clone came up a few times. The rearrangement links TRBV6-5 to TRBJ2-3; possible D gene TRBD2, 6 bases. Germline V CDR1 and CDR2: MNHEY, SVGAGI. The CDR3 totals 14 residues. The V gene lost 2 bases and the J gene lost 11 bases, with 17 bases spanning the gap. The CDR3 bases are TGTGCCAGCAGTTACACCGAGGGGAGGACCGAGCAGTATTTT. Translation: CASSYTEGRTEQYF.

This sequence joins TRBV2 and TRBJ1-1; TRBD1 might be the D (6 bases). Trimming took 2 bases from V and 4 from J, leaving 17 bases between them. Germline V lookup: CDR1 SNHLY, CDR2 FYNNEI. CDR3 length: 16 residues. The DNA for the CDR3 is TGTGCCAGCAGTGAATTCGGAAAGGGAGGGGGCACTGAAGCTTTCTTT. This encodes CASSEFGKGGGTEAFF.

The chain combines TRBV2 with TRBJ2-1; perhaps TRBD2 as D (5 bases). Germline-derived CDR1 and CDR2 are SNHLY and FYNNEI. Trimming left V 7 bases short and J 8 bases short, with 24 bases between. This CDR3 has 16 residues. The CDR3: CASISKMGVVQHEQFF. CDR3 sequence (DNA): TGTGCCAGCATCTCCAAGATGGGAGTAGTTCAGCATGAGCAGTTCTTC.

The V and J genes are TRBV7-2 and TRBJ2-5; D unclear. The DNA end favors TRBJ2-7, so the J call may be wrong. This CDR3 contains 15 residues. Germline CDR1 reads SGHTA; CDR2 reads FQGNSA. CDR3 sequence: CASSLASRQNYEQYF. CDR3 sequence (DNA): TGTGCCAGCAGCTTAGCATCCCGCCAGAACTACGAGCAGTACTTC.

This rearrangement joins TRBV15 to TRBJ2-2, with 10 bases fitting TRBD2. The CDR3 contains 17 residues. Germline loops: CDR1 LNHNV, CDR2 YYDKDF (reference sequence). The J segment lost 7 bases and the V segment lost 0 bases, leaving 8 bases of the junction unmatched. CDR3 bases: TGTGCCACCAGCAGAGATTCCAGCGGGAGGGTAAACGGGGAGCTGTTTTTT. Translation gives CATSRDSSGRVNGELFF.

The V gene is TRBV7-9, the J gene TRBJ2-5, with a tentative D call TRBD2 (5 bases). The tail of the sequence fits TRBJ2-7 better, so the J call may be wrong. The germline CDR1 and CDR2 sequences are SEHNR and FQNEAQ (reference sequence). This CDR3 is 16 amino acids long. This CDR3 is CASSPLIGGLSYEQYF. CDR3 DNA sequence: TGTGCCAGCAGCCCATTAATCGGTGGACTCTCCTACGAGCAGTACTTC.

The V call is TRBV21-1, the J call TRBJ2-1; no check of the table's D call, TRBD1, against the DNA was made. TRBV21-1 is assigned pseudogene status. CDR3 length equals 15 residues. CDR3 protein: CASTFTDRAYNEQFF. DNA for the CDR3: TGTGCCAGCACCTTCACGGACAGGGCCTACAATGAGCAGTTCTTC.

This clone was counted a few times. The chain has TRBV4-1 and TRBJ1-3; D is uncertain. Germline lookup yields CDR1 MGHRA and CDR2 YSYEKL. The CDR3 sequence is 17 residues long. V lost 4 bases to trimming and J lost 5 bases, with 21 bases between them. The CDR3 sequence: CASSPYQRGLDRNTIYF. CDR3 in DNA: TGCGCCAGCAGCCCCTATCAAAGAGGGCTGGATCGAAACACCATATATTTT.

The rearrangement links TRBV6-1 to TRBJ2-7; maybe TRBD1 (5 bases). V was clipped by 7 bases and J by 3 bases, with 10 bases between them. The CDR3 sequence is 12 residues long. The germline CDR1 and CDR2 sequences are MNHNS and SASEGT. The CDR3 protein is CASKTDYYEQYF. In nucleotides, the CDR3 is TGTGCCAGCAAGACAGATTACTACGAGCAGTACTTC.

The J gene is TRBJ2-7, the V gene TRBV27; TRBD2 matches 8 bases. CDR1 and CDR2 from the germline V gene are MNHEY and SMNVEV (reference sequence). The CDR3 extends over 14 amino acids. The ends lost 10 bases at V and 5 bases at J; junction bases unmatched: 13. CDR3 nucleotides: TGTGCCACTGTGGGGAGCGGGAGTTCAAACGAGCAGTACTTC. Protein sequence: CATVGSGSSNEQYF.

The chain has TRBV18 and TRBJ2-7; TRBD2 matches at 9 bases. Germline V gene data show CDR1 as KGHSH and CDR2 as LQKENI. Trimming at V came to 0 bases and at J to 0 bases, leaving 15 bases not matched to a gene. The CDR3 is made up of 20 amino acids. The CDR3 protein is CASSPPWEGVAGARSYEQYF. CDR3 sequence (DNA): TGTGCCAGCTCACCACCGTGGGAGGGAGTAGCGGGAGCCCGCTCCTACGAGCAGTACTTC.

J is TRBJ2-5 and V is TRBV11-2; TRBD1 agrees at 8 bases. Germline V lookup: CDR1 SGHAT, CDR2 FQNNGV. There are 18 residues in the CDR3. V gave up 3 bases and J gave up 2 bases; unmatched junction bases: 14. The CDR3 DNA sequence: TGTGCCAGCAGCTTGGACAGGGTTAGGGCCGGGGGTCAAGAGACCCAGTACTTC. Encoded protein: CASSLDRVRAGGQETQYF.

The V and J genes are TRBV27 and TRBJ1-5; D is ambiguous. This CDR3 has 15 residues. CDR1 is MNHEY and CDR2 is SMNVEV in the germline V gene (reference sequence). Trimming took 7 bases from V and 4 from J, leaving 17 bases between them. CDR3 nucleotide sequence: TGTGCCAGCAAGCCGGAGGGTGTATGGAATCAGCCCCAGCATTTT. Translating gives CASKPEGVWNQPQHF.

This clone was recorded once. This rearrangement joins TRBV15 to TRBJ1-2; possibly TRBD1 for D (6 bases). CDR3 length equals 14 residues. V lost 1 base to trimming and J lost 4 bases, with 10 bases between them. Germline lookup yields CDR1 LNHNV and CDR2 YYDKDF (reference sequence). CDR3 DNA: TGTGCCACCAGCAGAGCCGGGACATCCTATGGCTACACCTTC. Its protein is CATSRAGTSYGYTF.